The 20 T cell receptor beta chains listed next were all sequenced from one sample in a study of cytomegalovirus exposure and HLA in healthy donors. PCR used 60 Vbeta primers and 13 Jbeta primers. Only in-frame clones appear in the TCRdb table, and some are missing; sequencing was by immunoSEQ multiplex PCR. The sample consists of approximately 150,000 clones, roughly 78% of them appearing once. Sample: PBMCs. These receptors were collected from a man aged 40-50 years in good health and CMV-seronegative.

The chain couples TRBV20-1 to TRBJ2-5, with D unresolved. Per germline, CDR1 DFQATT and CDR2 SNEGSKA (reference sequence). The CDR3 covers 10 residues. Trimming removed 3 bases at V and 5 bases at J, with 4 bases between. CDR3 region: CSASSETQYF. The CDR3 region has the DNA TGCAGTGCTAGTAGTGAGACCCAGTACTTC.

This chain links TRBV4-2 with TRBJ2-3, with 9 nucleotides matching TRBD2. V gave up 2 bases and J gave up 0 bases; unmatched junction bases: 6. The CDR3 has 17 residues. The germline V gene encodes CDR1 LGHNA and CDR2 YNFKEQ. CDR3 loop: CASSQRWREGSTDTQYF. CDR3 coding DNA: TGTGCCAGCAGCCAACGATGGCGGGAGGGTAGCACAGATACGCAGTATTTT.

The V call is TRBV19, the J call TRBJ1-1, with TRBD1 identical over 8 bases. The length of the CDR3 is 14 residues. The junction had 5 bases not matched to a gene; V was cut back by 6 bases and J by 2 bases. CDR1 is LNHDA and CDR2 is SQIVND in the germline V gene (reference sequence). CDR3 coding DNA: TGTGCCAGTAGGACAGGGGCACGAAACACTGAAGCTTTCTTT. Its translation: CASRTGARNTEAFF.

This chain joins TRBV5-4 and TRBJ2-3, with unresolved D. Per germline, CDR1 SGHNT and CDR2 YYREEE (reference sequence). V was cut by 1 base and J by 6 bases, with 3 bases left in between. CDR3 length equals 11 residues. CDR3: CASSLLDTQYF. The CDR3 DNA reads TGTGCCAGCAGCTTGCTTGATACGCAGTATTTT.

The CDR3 loop reads CASSLDSGPYNEQFF. The CDR3 bases are TGTGCCAGCAGCTTAGATAGCGGACCCTACAATGAGCAGTTCTTC. The V call is TRBV11-3, the J call TRBJ2-1; TRBD2 might be the D (6 bases). Trimming took 0 bases from V and 2 from J, leaving 8 bases between them. Germline V gene data show CDR1 as SGHNT and CDR2 as YENEEA. The CDR3 length is 15 residues.

CDR3 loop: CASSLALAGGYNEQFF. CDR3 sequence (DNA): TGTGCCAGCAGCTTAGCACTAGCGGGAGGATACAATGAGCAGTTCTTC. V gene TRBV7-2 combines with J gene TRBJ2-1; TRBD2 matches at 12 bases. This CDR3 region has 16 residues. V trimming: 0 bases; J trimming: 4 bases; junction bases outside the gene matches: 1. Germline loops: CDR1 SGHTA, CDR2 FQGNSA.

The CDR3 DNA reads TGTGCCTGTGGTAGTATCAGCACAGATACGCAGTATTTT. As protein: CACGSISTDTQYF. V and J are TRBV5-5 and TRBJ2-3, with D uncertain. The V gene lost 10 bases and the J gene lost 0 bases, with 12 bases spanning the gap. The germline gives CDR1 SGHKS, CDR2 YYEKEE (reference sequence). The CDR3 loop spans 13 amino acids.

This chain links TRBV4-2 with TRBJ1-2; D unclear. This CDR3 region has 16 residues. The V end lost 0 bases, the J end lost 3 bases, and 14 bases lay between the germline ends. Germline V gene sequence: CDR1 LGHNA, CDR2 YNFKEQ. The CDR3: CASSQDTGRQDYGYTF. CDR3 coding DNA: TGTGCCAGCAGCCAAGATACCGGGAGGCAAGACTATGGCTACACCTTC.

The chain uses TRBV5-8 and TRBJ2-5; tentatively, D is TRBD1 (5 bases). V shed 4 bases and J shed 0 bases, with 19 bases lying between them. Looked up from germline, CDR1 is SGHTS and CDR2 is YDEGEE. The CDR3 length is 17 residues. Here the CDR3 reads CASSRTWGVNDQETQYF. Here the CDR3 DNA reads TGTGCCAGCAGCCGGACCTGGGGCGTCAACGACCAAGAGACCCAGTACTTC.

V and J are TRBV30 and TRBJ2-1; TRBD1 is a possible D gene (6 bases). The CDR3 runs to 20 residues. CDR1 GTSNPN and CDR2 SVGIG come from the germline V gene (reference sequence). V was pared by 1 base and J by 5 bases, with 30 bases between. CDR3 bases: TGTGCCTGGAGTGGTCACCCCCAACAGGGTTCGAGACTTAGCCACAATGAGCAGTTCTTC. It encodes CAWSGHPQQGSRLSHNEQFF.

V is TRBV2 and J is TRBJ2-5, with 9 bases identical to TRBD2. CDR3 length: 15 residues. The V segment lost 6 bases and the J segment 5 bases; nucleotides outside the gene matches: 10. Germline CDR1 and CDR2: SNHLY and FYNNEI. In nucleotides, the CDR3 is TGTGCCAGCAGGACCCTCGGCGGGAGGGCTGAGACCCAGTACTTC. Translated, it gives CASRTLGGRAETQYF.

The count of this clone is one. The rearrangement uses TRBV4-2 and TRBJ2-1, with 11 bases lining up with TRBD2. The V segment lost 0 bases and the J segment 6 bases; nucleotides outside the gene matches: 4. The CDR3 extends over 16 amino acids. Per the germline V gene, CDR1 is LGHNA and CDR2 is YNFKEQ. CDR3 sequence reads: CASSQDLAGGANEQFF. The CDR3 DNA follows: TGTGCCAGCAGCCAAGATCTAGCGGGAGGCGCCAATGAGCAGTTCTTC.

The gene calls are TRBV28 and TRBJ2-7; no definite D call. V gave up 5 bases and J gave up 6 bases, with 11 bases separating them. The CDR3 length is 12 residues. CDR1 and CDR2 from the germline V gene are MDHEN and SYDVKM. This chain's CDR3 is CASSPFKIEQYF. Written as DNA, the CDR3 is TGTGCCAGCAGTCCCTTTAAAATCGAGCAGTACTTC.

The chain couples TRBV19 to TRBJ2-1, with D possibly matching TRBD2 (7 bases). The germline V gene encodes CDR1 LNHDA and CDR2 SQIVND (reference sequence). With 6 bases removed from V and 4 bases from J, the gap between germline ends came to 22 bases. The CDR3 loop spans 17 amino acids. The CDR3 loop is CASSTGGQTLPYNEQFF. CDR3 nucleotide sequence: TGTGCCAGTAGCACCGGGGGGCAGACCCTACCTTACAATGAGCAGTTCTTC.

Note on this clone: Relative to the germline gene, one junction end is altered; a read error may explain this. The chain recombines TRBV7-9 with TRBJ1-1, with unresolved D. This CDR3 has 13 residues. The V gene's germline CDR1 is SEHNR and CDR2 FQNEAQ (reference sequence). CDR3 nucleotides: TGTTCCAGCAGCTCGACCGGGTACACTGAAGCTTTCTTT. Encoded protein: CSSSSTGYTEAFF.

J is TRBJ2-1 and V is TRBV29-1; 9 nucleotides line up with TRBD2. Germline V gene lookup returns CDR1 SQVTM and CDR2 ANQGSEA. The CDR3 is made up of 17 amino acids. J was trimmed by 5 bases and V by 6 bases; bases with no gene match: 17. As DNA, the CDR3 is TGCAGCGTGGGGGTGACTAGCGGACTCCGTTTGGACAATGAGCAGTTCTTC. Protein product: CSVGVTSGLRLDNEQFF.

The V gene is TRBV28, the J gene TRBJ2-1; TRBD2 is a possible D gene (5 bases). The V end lost 5 bases, the J end lost 12 bases, and 20 bases lay between the germline ends. Germline V gene data show CDR1 as MDHEN and CDR2 as SYDVKM. This CDR3 is built from 14 residues. CDR3 DNA: TGTGCCAGCAGTCCCTCTACGACTCCGCGGGTGCAGTTCTTC. Translated, it gives CASSPSTTPRVQFF.

The chain uses TRBV18 and TRBJ2-2, with 7 bases that match TRBD2. V was pared by 3 bases and J by 0 bases, with 4 bases of the junction left unmatched. The CDR3 covers 16 residues. CDR1 is KGHSH, CDR2 LQKENI, per germline. This CDR3 reads CASSPGGGSNTGELFF. CDR3 nucleotide sequence: TGTGCCAGCTCACCGGGCGGGGGATCGAACACCGGGGAGCTGTTTTTT.

This clone came up once. The chain carries TRBV27 and TRBJ2-1; 7 bases are shared with TRBD2. The CDR3 contains 15 residues. With V trimmed by 4 bases and J by 6 bases, 9 bases remained unmatched. The germline CDR1 and CDR2 sequences are MNHEY and SMNVEV (reference sequence). This chain's CDR3 is CASSWSGIGSNEQFF. The CDR3 nucleotides are TGTGCCAGCAGTTGGAGCGGGATAGGGAGCAATGAGCAGTTCTTC.

In its sample, this clone was seen once. The chain is built from TRBV4-2 and TRBJ2-7; no firm D call. Germline V gene sequence: CDR1 LGHNA, CDR2 YNFKEQ. The CDR3 runs to 13 residues. V was clipped by 0 bases and J by 3 bases, with 6 bases between them. In nucleotides, the CDR3 is TGTGCCAGCAGCCAAGATCAGGTCTACGAGCAGTACTTC. Translation: CASSQDQVYEQYF.